The 20 T cell receptor beta chains below all came from one sample that was sequenced in a study of T cells in Graves' hyperthyroidism and ophthalmopathy. Amplified regions were TCR beta CDR3 sequences from RNA transcripts. Initially, a first-round RT-PCR of the TCR CDR3 employed the HTBI primer set. A single record per CDR3 protein comes from TCRdb applying MiXCR to the multiplex PCR reads. In the table there are some 500,000 distinct CDR3 sequences, approximately 15% of which are singletons. Sequenced input: blood. Receptor source: a woman between 18 and 29 years old with Graves' hyperthyroidism.

Details on this clonotype: A single base separates this from a much larger clone, so it may be a read error. This chain uses TRBV7-2 with TRBJ2-1, with TRBD2 matching 12 bases. CDR3 size: 14 residues. Germline CDR1 SGHTA, CDR2 FQGNSA. CDR3 loop: CARSGLAGSIEQFF. The CDR3 coding sequence is TGTGCCCGCAGCGGACTAGCGGGATCGATTGAGCAGTTCTTC.

This clonotype was observed at least ten times. The chain is built from TRBV27 and TRBJ1-1, with D maybe TRBD1 (6 bases). CDR3 size: 14 residues. Trimming took off 5 bases at V and 5 bases at J, with 15 bases between the two ends. Germline V gene data show CDR1 as MNHEY and CDR2 as SMNVEV (reference sequence). The CDR3 nucleotides read TGTGCCAGCAGTCCTCAAAACAGGGCAACTGAAGCTTTCTTT. This translates into CASSPQNRATEAFF.

This clonotype came up many times. The rearrangement joins TRBV18 to TRBJ1-1; D ambiguous. CDR1 and CDR2 from the germline V gene are KGHSH and LQKENI. V was trimmed by 3 bases and J by 1 base, leaving 6 bases between them. The CDR3 is 13 amino acids. The chain's CDR3 is CASSPLPNTEAFF. CDR3 nucleotide sequence: TGTGCCAGCTCACCTCTTCCGAACACTGAAGCTTTCTTT.

In the case of this clonotype: This may be a read error: a much more frequent sequence differs by one nucleotide. As DNA, the CDR3 is TGTGCCAGCAGTGACCCGGGACTAGCGTCTCCTGAGCGGTTCTTC. Translated, it gives CASSDPGLASPERFF. The chain couples TRBV2 to TRBJ2-1; 10 bases align to TRBD2. The CDR3 is 15 amino acids. From germline, CDR1 is SNHLY and CDR2 FYNNEI.

This clonotype was detected many times. The chain has TRBV11-2 and TRBJ2-3, with D possibly TRBD1 on 6 matching bases. The germline V gene has CDR1 SGHAT and CDR2 FQNNGV. The germline V and J ends were trimmed by 2 bases and 2 bases, with 14 bases remaining between them. CDR3 length equals 16 residues. The CDR3 DNA follows: TGTGCCAGCAGCTTATTAGGGGGTACCCCCACAGATACGCAGTATTTT. Protein product: CASSLLGGTPTDTQYF. The entire variable domain, with the rest obtained from reference TRBV11-2 and TRBJ2-3, is as follows: EAGVAQSPRYKIIEKRQSVAFWCNPISGHATLYWYQQILGQGPKLLIQFQNNGVVDDSQLPKDRFSAERLKGVDSTLKIQPAKLEDSAVYLCASSLLGGTPTDTQYFGPGTRLTVL.

This clonotype was counted many times. The J gene is TRBJ1-1, the V gene TRBV9, with D possibly matching TRBD1 (5 bases). The CDR3 is made up of 15 amino acids. Between the trimmed V and J ends, which lost 0 bases and 4 bases, there was a span of 13 bases. The germline CDR1 and CDR2 sequences are SGDLS and YYNGEE. CDR3 nucleotide sequence: TGTGCCAGCAGCGTAGCTGCGGGGGTGGGCACTGAAGCTTTCTTT. Translation gives CASSVAAGVGTEAFF.

This chain's CDR3 is CAWSGLLAYNEQFF. Here the CDR3 DNA reads TGTGCCTGGAGTGGGCTTCTTGCCTACAATGAGCAGTTCTTC. The genes are TRBV30 and TRBJ2-1; D remains ambiguous. Germline V gene sequence: CDR1 GTSNPN, CDR2 SVGIG (reference sequence). V was pared by 1 base and J by 2 bases, with 9 bases between. The CDR3 extends over 14 amino acids.

In its sample, this clonotype was seen many times. The J gene is TRBJ2-7, the V gene TRBV12-3 or TRBV12-4; D is perhaps TRBD1 (5 bases). The CDR3 loop spans 15 amino acids. Between the trimmed V and J ends, which lost 3 bases and 3 bases, there was a span of 15 bases. The CDR3 region is CASSFSQGNIYEQYF. CDR3 coding DNA: TGTGCCAGCAGTTTTTCCCAGGGCAATATCTACGAGCAGTACTTC.

J is TRBJ1-1 and V is TRBV15; the D is unclear. Germline V gene lookup returns CDR1 LNHNV and CDR2 YYDKDF (reference sequence). V lost 0 bases to trimming and J lost 10 bases, with 12 bases between them. This CDR3 spans 13 amino acids. CDR3 sequence (DNA): TGTGCCACCAGCAGAGACAGGTCCGAAACAGCTTTCTTT. Protein product: CATSRDRSETAFF.

A note on this clonotype: Compared with germline, one end of the junction differs, possibly owing to a read error. The chain has TRBV20-1 and TRBJ2-1, with D tentatively TRBD1 (6 bases). The germline gives CDR1 DFQATT, CDR2 SNEGSKA (reference sequence). This CDR3 comprises 16 residues. CDR3 loop: CGARPTGGEGVNGQFF. CDR3 DNA: TGCGGTGCTAGACCTACTGGGGGAGAGGGGGTCAATGGGCAGTTCTTC.

The sample holds many counts of this clonotype. The CDR3 reads CASSRRTGGWTGELFF. As DNA, the CDR3 is TGTGCCAGCAGCCGCAGGACAGGGGGTTGGACCGGGGAGCTGTTTTTT. This chain links TRBV7-2 with TRBJ2-2; 10 positions agree with TRBD1. The CDR3 runs 16 residues. J was trimmed by 5 bases and V by 5 bases; bases with no gene match: 8. Germline V gene lookup returns CDR1 SGHTA and CDR2 FQGNSA.

This clonotype was picked up many times. The chain uses TRBV29-1 and TRBJ2-3; no clear D. Germline V CDR1 and CDR2: SQVTM, ANQGSEA. The CDR3 loop spans 20 amino acids. Trimming pared 0 bases from V and 2 bases from J, leaving 27 bases between. The CDR3 DNA reads TGCAGCGTTGAAGATCTCCAATCTCGGGCTCCAGCGACCATCACAGATACGCAGTATTTT. Translated, it gives CSVEDLQSRAPATITDTQYF.

This clonotype was detected only a few times. The V and J genes are TRBV6-1 and TRBJ2-1; the D gene is possibly TRBD2 (6 bases). Between the trimmed V and J ends, which lost 6 bases and 5 bases, there was a span of 17 bases. The CDR3 contains 15 residues. From germline, CDR1 is MNHNS and CDR2 SASEGT. DNA for the CDR3: TGTGCCAGCAGCCCTAGCGTCGCATCCCACAATGAGCAGTTCTTC. The encoded protein is CASSPSVASHNEQFF.

The sample holds many counts of this clonotype. The chain uses TRBV20-1 and TRBJ2-5, with 12 bases identical to TRBD2. The germline V gene has CDR1 DFQATT and CDR2 SNEGSKA (reference sequence). Losses at the gene ends were 0 bases for V and 5 bases for J; bases not matched to a gene: 10. The CDR3 is 17 amino acids. This chain's CDR3 is CSARDSGASGRGETQYF. CDR3 nucleotides: TGCAGTGCTAGAGATTCAGGGGCTAGCGGGAGGGGGGAGACCCAGTACTTC.

This clonotype was recorded many times. V gene TRBV2 combines with J gene TRBJ1-1, with TRBD1 matching over 7 bases. The V segment lost 4 bases and the J segment 0 bases; nucleotides outside the gene matches: 8. CDR1 SNHLY and CDR2 FYNNEI come from the germline V gene. The CDR3 totals 16 residues. The CDR3 nucleotides read TGTGCCAGCAGTGGGTTCAGACAGGGCATGAACACTGAAGCTTTCTTT. Its protein product is CASSGFRQGMNTEAFF.

This clonotype was observed a few times. The V gene is TRBV20-1, the J gene TRBJ1-2; 9 bases match TRBD1. The CDR3 covers 16 residues. V shed 5 bases and J 5 bases; nucleotides not matched to a gene: 15. Germline CDR1 DFQATT, CDR2 SNEGSKA (reference sequence). The CDR3 protein is CSALVRTGALRYGYTF. The CDR3 DNA reads TGCAGTGCTTTAGTCCGGACAGGGGCCCTTCGGTATGGCTACACCTTC.

The J gene is TRBJ2-5, the V gene TRBV20-1; TRBD1 matches 7 bases. The CDR3 runs 15 residues. Germline CDR1 and CDR2: DFQATT and SNEGSKA (reference sequence). Unmatched junction bases numbered 14, after V lost 3 bases and J lost 7 bases. The CDR3 is CSASPRRGQLGTQYF. The CDR3 nucleotides are TGCAGTGCTAGCCCCCGAAGGGGACAGTTGGGGACCCAGTACTTC.

This clonotype was seen many times. The V call is TRBV12-3 or TRBV12-4, the J call TRBJ2-3; possibly TRBD1 for D (6 bases). The CDR3 has 13 amino acids. The germline V and J ends were trimmed by 10 bases and 4 bases, with 15 bases remaining between them. In DNA, the CDR3 is TGTGCCAATCTGGTCCAGGGGTCAGATACGCAGTATTTT. Translation: CANLVQGSDTQYF.

The sample holds many counts of this clonotype. The rearrangement uses TRBV2 and TRBJ1-4; no definite D call. The germline CDR1 and CDR2 sequences are SNHLY and FYNNEI. Trimming removed 6 bases at V and 8 bases at J, with 19 bases between. This CDR3 spans 15 amino acids. The CDR3 coding sequence is TGTGCCAGCAGAGAGTCGACGGCCAAGGGCGAAAAACTGTTTTTT. Residues: CASRESTAKGEKLFF. Using reference TRBV2 and TRBJ1-4 for the parts outside the CDR3, the full variable domain is EPEVTQTPSHQVTQMGQEVILRCVPISNHLYFYWYRQILGQKVEFLVSFYNNEISEKSEIFDDQFSVERPDGSNFTLKIRSTKLEDSAMYFCASRESTAKGEKLFFGSGTQLSVL.

This clonotype was picked up many times. The chain uses TRBV20-1 and TRBJ2-3; no firm D call. Germline assignment: CDR1 DFQATT and CDR2 SNEGSKA (reference sequence). V shed 0 bases and J shed 0 bases, with 10 bases lying between them. The CDR3 totals 15 residues. The CDR3 DNA is TGCAGTGCTAGAGACGGCCTGATTAGCACAGATACGCAGTATTTT. It yields the protein CSARDGLISTDTQYF.